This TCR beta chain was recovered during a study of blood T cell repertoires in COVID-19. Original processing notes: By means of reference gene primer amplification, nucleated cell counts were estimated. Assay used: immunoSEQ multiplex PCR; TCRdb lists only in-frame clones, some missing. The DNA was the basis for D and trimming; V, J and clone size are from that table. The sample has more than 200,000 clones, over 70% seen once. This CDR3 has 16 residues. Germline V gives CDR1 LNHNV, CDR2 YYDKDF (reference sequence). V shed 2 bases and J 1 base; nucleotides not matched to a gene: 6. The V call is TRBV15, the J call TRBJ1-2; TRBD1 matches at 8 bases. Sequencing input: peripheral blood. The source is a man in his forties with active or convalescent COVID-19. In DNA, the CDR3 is TGTGCCACCAGCAGACTTGGACAGGGTTTTAACTATGGCTACACCTTC. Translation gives CATSRLGQGFNYGYTF.